These 9 T cell receptor beta chains originate from one sample sequenced in a study of T cells in Graves' hyperthyroidism and ophthalmopathy. Regions amplified from RNA transcripts were the TCR beta CDR3 regions. HTBI primers drove first-round RT-PCR of the TCR CDR3. TCRdb processed the multiplex PCR reads anew with MiXCR; each CDR3 protein has one entry. Altogether around 600,000 distinct CDR3 sequences are present, more than 13% being singletons, with the ten largest covering over 6%. Material for sequencing was blood. The receptors here all came from a woman between 18 and 29 years old with Graves' ophthalmopathy.

Remarks on this clonotype: A much larger clone is a single base away; this may be a read error. The rearrangement links TRBV11-2 to TRBJ2-3, with 7 bases identical to TRBD1. The CDR3 runs 16 residues. From germline, CDR1 is SGHAT and CDR2 FQNNGV. This CDR3 is CASSLDRTGSTGTQYF. The CDR3 bases are TGTGCCAGCAGCTTAGACCGGACAGGATCCACAGGTACGCAGTATTTT.

This clonotype was observed many times. V and J are TRBV3-1 and TRBJ1-1; possible D gene TRBD1, 5 bases. V lost 0 bases, J lost 12 bases, and 11 bases lay in between. The CDR3 sequence is 12 residues long. Germline lookup yields CDR1 LGHDT and CDR2 YNNKEL (reference sequence). In nucleotides, the CDR3 is TGTGCCAGCAGCCAAGAACTCAGGGCAACTTTCTTT. Protein product: CASSQELRATFF.

This clonotype came up many times. V is TRBV2 and J is TRBJ2-5, with 7 bases identical to TRBD1. Germline trimming cut 6 bases from V and 2 bases from J; bases unmatched to any gene: 9. This CDR3 has 15 residues. CDR1 is SNHLY and CDR2 is FYNNEI in the germline V gene. The CDR3 protein is CASRFRDSTQETQYF. The CDR3 nucleotides read TGTGCCAGCAGGTTTAGGGACAGCACACAAGAGACCCAGTACTTC.

In its sample, this clonotype was seen many times. The J gene is TRBJ2-5, the V gene TRBV7-8; either TRBD1 or TRBD2 may fit D (5 bases each). CDR1 SGHVS and CDR2 FQNEAQ come from the germline V gene. The CDR3 runs 16 residues. With 5 bases removed from V and 5 bases from J, the gap between germline ends came to 21 bases. The CDR3 coding sequence is TGTGCCAGCAGCGCCCGTCGGGACGTAACGGGGGAGACCCAGTACTTC. Translated: CASSARRDVTGETQYF.

Here the CDR3 reads CASSYTTSSIGEQFF. The CDR3 nucleotides are TGTGCCAGCAGCTACACGACTAGCTCGATCGGTGAGCAGTTCTTC. V is TRBV7-3 and J is TRBJ2-1; 7 nucleotides line up with TRBD2. The CDR3 consists of 15 residues. V lost 4 bases to trimming and J lost 9 bases; unmatched junction nucleotides: 12. Germline V gene data show CDR1 as SGHTA and CDR2 as FQGTGA.

This clonotype was seen ten or more times. The chain joins TRBV27 to TRBJ2-2; TRBD2 aligns across 7 bases. Germline CDR1 reads MNHEY; CDR2 reads SMNVEV (reference sequence). Trimming removed 5 bases from V and 4 bases from J; junction bases left unmatched: 19. The CDR3 is 19 amino acids. CDR3: CASSERDPGLALGTGELFF. In DNA form, the CDR3 reads TGTGCCAGCAGTGAGCGGGACCCGGGGCTTGCATTAGGCACCGGGGAGCTGTTTTTT.

This clonotype was observed at least ten times. The genes are TRBV28 and TRBJ2-1; TRBD1 matches 8 bases. The germline V gene encodes CDR1 MDHEN and CDR2 SYDVKM. The V segment lost 3 bases and the J segment 6 bases; nucleotides outside the gene matches: 4. The CDR3 length is 14 residues. CDR3 protein: CASSLLQGGNEQFF. The CDR3 DNA reads as TGTGCCAGCAGTTTGTTACAGGGGGGCAATGAGCAGTTCTTC.

This clonotype was observed at least ten times. V and J are TRBV28 and TRBJ2-5; D not certain. CDR1 and CDR2 (germline): MDHEN, SYDVKM. The CDR3 totals 14 residues. V dropped 1 base and J dropped 2 bases, with 8 bases sitting between them. Written as DNA, the CDR3 is TGTGCCAGCAGTTTATCCGGCAAACAAGAGACCCAGTACTTC. It yields the protein CASSLSGKQETQYF.

The chain uses TRBV14 and TRBJ2-3, with TRBD1 matching 7 bases. The CDR3 runs to 21 residues. Germline V gene data show CDR1 as SGHDN and CDR2 as FVKESK. V gave up 0 bases and J gave up 1 base; unmatched junction bases: 19. The CDR3 sequence: CASSQDYLAGGRWFGTDTQYF. The CDR3 DNA sequence: TGTGCCAGCAGCCAAGATTATCTAGCAGGGGGAAGGTGGTTTGGCACAGATACGCAGTATTTT.